Listed below are T cell receptor beta chains from one sample, sequenced in a study of long-term antiretroviral therapy in people with HIV. The data were produced by immunoSEQ multiplex PCR, yet TCRdb's version contains in-frame clones alone and is incomplete. This sample has tens of thousands of clones, with 75% to 85% found just once. The sequencing used unsorted PBMCs, collected 1.9 years after starting antiretroviral therapy. The receptors were sampled from a man in his late teens or twenties with HIV. CDR3s include the opening cysteine and the closing phenylalanine or tryptophan. D genes are given only for firm matches. Clone size is shown for a subset of rows, as once, few, many or a class of expanded clone.

d_gene,v_gene,abundance,j_gene,CDR3nt,CDR3aa
.,TRBV7-2,.,TRBJ1-3,TGTGCCAGCAGCTTCGACTCGGGGCTCGGAAACACCATATATTTT,CASSFDSGLGNTIYF
.,TRBV11-2,.,TRBJ2-7,TGTGCCAGCAGCTCACCTAGGAAAGGGGTGCGACAGTACTTC,CASSSPRKGVRQYF
.,TRBV28,.,TRBJ1-4,TGTGCCAGCGGCGAGGGGACTGAGGCCGGTAATGAAAAACTGTTTTTT,CASGEGTEAGNEKLFF
.,TRBV7-9,few,TRBJ1-2,TGTGCCAGCAGCTCTGGCAGGTCTAACTATGGCTACACCTTC,CASSSGRSNYGYTF
TRBD1,TRBV5-6,.,TRBJ2-2,TGTGCCAGCAGCTTGAGCGGGACAGGGGTTTTCGGGGAGCTGTTTTTT,CASSLSGTGVFGELFF
.,TRBV4-1,few,TRBJ2-2,TGCGCCAGCAGCCCAAGCTGGAGCGGGGAGCTGTTTTTT,CASSPSWSGELFF
.,TRBV5-1,.,TRBJ1-6,TGCGCCAGCAGCTTGGACGGCCTGGGGGGTTCACCCCTCCACTTT,CASSLDGLGGSPLHF
.,TRBV2,.,TRBJ2-1,TGTGCCAGCAGTGAAAGCCCTGATGGGGGCAATGAGCAGTTCTTC,CASSESPDGGNEQFF
.,TRBV7-9,.,TRBJ1-2,TGTGCCAGCAGCTCCGACCGGGGCTATGGCTACACCTTC,CASSSDRGYGYTF
.,TRBV5-1,.,TRBJ1-1,TGCGCCAGCAGCTTGGGGTCCGGGTTGACGAGCACTGAAGCTTTCTTT,CASSLGSGLTSTEAFF
.,TRBV5-4,.,TRBJ2-1,TGTGCCAGCAGCTTAGGAGGAGAAAATGAGCAGTTCTTC,CASSLGGENEQFF
.,TRBV20-1,few,TRBJ2-1,TGCAGTGCTAGAGGGGACAATGAGCAGTTCTTC,CSARGDNEQFF
.,TRBV5-1,medium-sized,TRBJ1-6,TGCGCCAGCAGTTCGGGACTTCTTGAAGAAATTTCACCCCTCCACTTT,CASSSGLLEEISPLHF
TRBD2,TRBV7-3,.,TRBJ2-3,TGTGCCAGCAGCTTTAGCGGGTCAGATACGCAGTATTTT,CASSFSGSDTQYF
.,TRBV5-4,.,TRBJ2-2,TGTGCCAGCAGCTTGGACTTTCGGGCCGGGGAGCTGTTTTTT,CASSLDFRAGELFF
.,TRBV5-1,.,TRBJ1-4,TGCGCCAGCAGCTTGGTTTGGCCCCCTAGGACTAATGAAAAACTGTTTTTT,CASSLVWPPRTNEKLFF
.,TRBV28,.,TRBJ1-1,TGTGCCAGCAGTTTCGGGCCCTTGAACACTGAAGCTTTCTTT,CASSFGPLNTEAFF
.,TRBV5-1,.,TRBJ1-1,TGCGCCAGCAGTTGGGGAGGACACTCGAACACTGAAGCTTTCTTT,CASSWGGHSNTEAFF
.,TRBV30,.,TRBJ2-3,TGTGCCTGGAAAGCGACCACAGATACGCAGTATTTT,CAWKATTDTQYF
.,TRBV11-2,once,TRBJ1-2,TGTGCCAGCAGCTTAAATAACTATGGCTACACCTTC,CASSLNNYGYTF
.,TRBV19,.,TRBJ2-5,TGTGCCAGTAGTATAGATGGCGAGACAGTGACAAAAGAGACCCAGTACTTC,CASSIDGETVTKETQYF
TRBD1,TRBV28,.,TRBJ1-2,TGTGCCAGCAGTCCCCTTCCCGGGACAGGGCACTACACCTTC,CASSPLPGTGHYTF
.,TRBV28,.,TRBJ2-3,TGTGCCAGCAGCCAGCGCGAGGATACGCAGTATTTT,CASSQREDTQYF
.,TRBV7-3,.,TRBJ2-6,TGTGCCAGCAGCTTATTCTCCACAGCATACTCTGGGGCCAACGTCCTGACTTTC,CASSLFSTAYSGANVLTF
.,TRBV5-1,.,TRBJ1-6,TGCGCCAGCAGCTTGGGCAGGGCTGATTCACCCCTCCACTTT,CASSLGRADSPLHF
.,TRBV5-1,.,TRBJ2-2,TGCGCCAGCAGCGCCGGGGGGAACACCGGGGAGCTGTTTTTT,CASSAGGNTGELFF
TRBD1,TRBV29-1,.,TRBJ2-3,TGCAGCGTTGAAGTCAGGACAGGGGGTGGAGATACGCAGTATTTT,CSVEVRTGGGDTQYF